A selection of T cell receptor beta chains follows, all from one sample in a study of OX40 agonist ivuxolimab in advanced cancers. This table comes from immunoSEQ multiplex PCR, and its TCRdb copy is limited to in-frame clones, with some not included. The sample records about 60,000 clones, 75% to 90% being singletons. The sequencing here drew on CD4+ or CD8+ T cells sorted from blood, taken in a trial of the OX40 agonist ivuxolimab. The origin of the receptors is an adult with an advanced solid tumor such as melanoma, head and neck, liver or kidney cancer. CDR3s leave out the opening cysteine and the closing phenylalanine or tryptophan. The D gene is left open where the match is weak.

TRBV9	TRBJ2-3	-	ASSVGVRDTQY
TRBV2	TRBJ1-1	TRBD1	ASSEATGGVDEAF
TRBV4-1	TRBJ2-7	TRBD1	ASSQGDRVGYEQY
TRBV30	TRBJ1-3	-	AWSLGSRNTIY
TRBV27	TRBJ1-3	-	ASSLSRPDSGNTIY
TRBV7-9	TRBJ2-2	TRBD1	ASSARQGRNTGELF
TRBV2	TRBJ2-1	TRBD1	ATSPTGSYNEQF
TRBV4-3	TRBJ2-7	TRBD2	ASSQAPGLASEQY
TRBV30	TRBJ1-2	TRBD1	AWETGGNYGYT
TRBV5-1	TRBJ1-2	TRBD1	ASSLAGGNGYT
TRBV5-1	TRBJ1-1	TRBD1	ASSGRTGGHDMNTEAF
TRBV6-5	TRBJ2-5	TRBD2	ASRASGQETQY
TRBV6-6	TRBJ2-7	-	ATQRSALYEQY
TRBV29-1	TRBJ2-7	-	SAQGGGEFYEQY
TRBV11-1	TRBJ2-1	TRBD2	ASSPGTSGGAHEQF
TRBV5-1	TRBJ1-1	TRBD1	ASSSGQGGEFAEAF
TRBV5-6	TRBJ1-6	TRBD1	ASSENVGQRNSPLH
TRBV5-4	TRBJ2-5	-	ASSLGGLQETQY
TRBV5-4	TRBJ1-4	TRBD1	ASSRQGARYEKLF
TRBV27	TRBJ2-1	-	ASSFRGPGNEQF
TRBV5-8	TRBJ2-3	TRBD2	ASSFSGGGTDTQY
TRBV29-1	TRBJ1-2	-	SVEDVNGYT
TRBV11-2	TRBJ2-7	-	ASSLVAEGGYEQY
TRBV19	TRBJ2-3	-	ASSPDRTSTDTQY
TRBV30	TRBJ2-7	TRBD1	AWSVPGIRKGASREQY
TRBV2	TRBJ1-5	-	AGGTVSNQPQH
TRBV19	TRBJ1-1	TRBD1	ASSRGQGAEAF
TRBV6-1	TRBJ1-4	-	ASSEGQQEKLF
TRBV6-5	TRBJ2-5	-	ASSSPGMGKQY
TRBV18	TRBJ1-5	-	ASSPFGVRNQPQH
TRBV5-4	TRBJ1-1	-	ASRAGAEAF
TRBV7-8	TRBJ2-5	-	ASSLAWGAVRETQY
TRBV6-1	TRBJ1-1	-	ASSAPRGGEAF
TRBV6-4	TRBJ2-1	TRBD1	ASSDSRGGQGGYNEQF
TRBV5-1	TRBJ1-2	-	ASSLDSGTYIYGYT
TRBV19	TRBJ2-2	-	ASRPRETTGELF
TRBV2	TRBJ2-7	-	ASSPLGRNIYEQY
TRBV15	TRBJ1-2	TRBD1	ATSPRTGNYGYT
TRBV7-8	TRBJ2-3	TRBD2	ASSLYRILAGGADTQY